The sequence of this TCR beta chain was determined in a study of graft-versus-host responses after intestinal transplantation. Study findings and constraints: Across patients carrying graft-donor T cell macrochimerism, allografts held high graft-versus-host to host-versus-graft clonal ratios. Detected in recipient marrow were GvH clones, some of which were first observed in ileum or blood. Early after transplant, HvG clones declined as circulating GvH clones peaked.

Note on this clone: Its antigen remains unknown.

Profiled with immunoSEQ multiplex PCR; TCRdb holds only in-frame clones, not every one. The table shows 57,000 or so clones, with approximately 89% occurring only once. The CDR3 is made up of 15 amino acids. Germline lookup yields CDR1 SGHVS and CDR2 FQNEAQ. V lost 7 bases to trimming and J lost 3 bases; unmatched junction nucleotides: 9. The chain couples TRBV7-8 to TRBJ2-1; 7 bases match TRBD2. This sample comprised PBMCs, obtained approximately four months after intestinal transplantation. The TCR comes from a human patient who received an intestinal transplant, so some T cells may come from the graft donor. The CDR3 region is CASTWGRAFYNEQFF. The DNA for the CDR3 is TGTGCCAGCACCTGGGGGAGGGCCTTCTACAATGAGCAGTTCTTC. Full variable domain (remainder filled in from reference TRBV7-8 and TRBJ2-1): GAGVSQSPRYKVAKRGQDVALRCDPISGHVSLFWYQQALGQGPEFLTYFQNEAQLDKSGLPSDRFFAERPEGSVSTLKIQRTQQEDSAVYLCASTWGRAFYNEQFFGPGTRLTVL.